This T cell receptor beta chain was identified during a study of T cells after yellow fever vaccination. General study results and limits: FACS-sorted repertoires could harbor abundant contaminating bulk-population clonotypes. Most clones from primary vaccination were detected again post-booster (almost 98% CD4, 70% to 90% CD8). CD4 and CD8 compartments shared a small share of clonotypes. Though weaker, the secondary response peaked faster, on day 5 versus 15.

One entry per CDR3 protein, called by TCRdb with MiXCR from the 5' RACE reads. The table has some 670,000 distinct CDR3 sequences, over 9% seen once. A word on this clonotype: The antigen is undetermined.

Germline V CDR1 and CDR2: KGHSH, LQKENI. With 5 bases clipped from V and 7 bases from J, the junction kept 10 bases outside the gene matches. There are 14 residues in the CDR3. This sequence joins TRBV18 and TRBJ2-7, with 8 positions matching TRBD1. The receptor's source is a man between 25 and 39 years old who received the YFV17D yellow fever vaccine. This specimen was PBMCs, taken on the day of the yellow fever booster vaccination. The CDR3 loop is CASSTRQGTREQYF. CDR3 coding DNA: TGTGCCAGCTCAACTCGACAGGGGACGCGAGAGCAGTACTTC.